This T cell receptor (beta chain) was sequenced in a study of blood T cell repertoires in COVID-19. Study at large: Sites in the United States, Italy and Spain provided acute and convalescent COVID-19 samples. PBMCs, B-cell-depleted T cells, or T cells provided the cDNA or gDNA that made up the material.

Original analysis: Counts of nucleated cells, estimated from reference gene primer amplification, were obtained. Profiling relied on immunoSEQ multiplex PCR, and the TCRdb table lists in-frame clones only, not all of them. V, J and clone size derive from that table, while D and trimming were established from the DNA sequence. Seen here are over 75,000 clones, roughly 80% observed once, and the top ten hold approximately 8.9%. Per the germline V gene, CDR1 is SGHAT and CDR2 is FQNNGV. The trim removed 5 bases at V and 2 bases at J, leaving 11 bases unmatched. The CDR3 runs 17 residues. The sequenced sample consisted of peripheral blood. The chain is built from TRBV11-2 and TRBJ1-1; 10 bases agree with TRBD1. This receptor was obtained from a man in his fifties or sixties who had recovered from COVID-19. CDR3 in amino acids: CASSLHPRQGANTEAFF. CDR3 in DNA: TGTGCCAGCAGCCTACACCCCCGACAGGGGGCCAACACTGAAGCTTTCTTT.